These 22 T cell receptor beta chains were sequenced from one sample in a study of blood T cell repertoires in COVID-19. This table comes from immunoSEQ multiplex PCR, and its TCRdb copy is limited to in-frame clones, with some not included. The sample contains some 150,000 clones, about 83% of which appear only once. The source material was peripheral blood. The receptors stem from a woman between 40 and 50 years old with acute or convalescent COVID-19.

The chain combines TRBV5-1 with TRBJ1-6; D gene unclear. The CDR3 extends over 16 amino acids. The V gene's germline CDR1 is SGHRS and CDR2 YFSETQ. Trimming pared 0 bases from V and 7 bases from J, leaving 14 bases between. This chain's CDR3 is CASSLGRQVGNSPLHF. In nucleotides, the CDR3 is TGCGCCAGCAGCTTGGGGAGGCAGGTCGGGAATTCACCCCTCCACTTT.

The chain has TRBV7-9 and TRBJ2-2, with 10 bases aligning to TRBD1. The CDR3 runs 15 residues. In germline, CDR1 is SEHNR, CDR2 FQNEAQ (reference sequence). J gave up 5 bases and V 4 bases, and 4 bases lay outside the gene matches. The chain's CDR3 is CASSSRTGGTGELFF. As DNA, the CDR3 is TGTGCCAGCAGCTCGAGGACAGGGGGTACCGGGGAGCTGTTTTTT.

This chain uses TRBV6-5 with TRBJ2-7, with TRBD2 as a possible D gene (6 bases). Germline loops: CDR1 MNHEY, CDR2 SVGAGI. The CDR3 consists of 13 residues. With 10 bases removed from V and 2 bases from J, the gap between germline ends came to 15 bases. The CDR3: CATSVGEAYEQYF. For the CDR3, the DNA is TGTGCCACCAGCGTCGGGGAGGCCTACGAGCAGTACTTC.

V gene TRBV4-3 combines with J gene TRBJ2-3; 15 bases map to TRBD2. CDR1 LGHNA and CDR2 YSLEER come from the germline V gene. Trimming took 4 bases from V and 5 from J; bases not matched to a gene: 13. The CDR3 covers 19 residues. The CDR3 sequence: CASSPSVAGLAGGGDTQYF. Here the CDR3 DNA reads TGCGCCAGCAGCCCGTCGGTAGCCGGACTAGCGGGGGGGGGAGATACGCAGTATTTT.

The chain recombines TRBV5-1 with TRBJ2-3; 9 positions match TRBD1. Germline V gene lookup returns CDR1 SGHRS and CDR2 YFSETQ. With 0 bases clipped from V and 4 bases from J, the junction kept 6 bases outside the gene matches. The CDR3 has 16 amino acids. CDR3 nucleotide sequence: TGCGCCAGCAGCTTGGCCGGGACAGGGTTGGCAGATACGCAGTATTTT. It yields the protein CASSLAGTGLADTQYF. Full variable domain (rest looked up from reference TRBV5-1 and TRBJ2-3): KAGVTQTPRYLIKTRGQQVTLSCSPISGHRSVSWYQQTPGQGLQFLFEYFSETQRNKGNFPGRFSGRQFSNSRSEMNVSTLELGDSALYLCASSLAGTGLADTQYFGPGTRLTVL.

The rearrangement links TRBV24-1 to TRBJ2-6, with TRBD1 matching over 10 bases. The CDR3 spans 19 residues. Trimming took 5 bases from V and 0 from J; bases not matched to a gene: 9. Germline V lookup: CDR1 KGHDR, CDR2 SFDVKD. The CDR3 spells CATSGDRGPVLSGANVLTF. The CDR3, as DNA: TGTGCCACCAGTGGGGACAGGGGACCAGTCCTCTCTGGGGCCAACGTCCTGACTTTC.

The CDR3, as DNA: TGTGCCAGTAGGGTCCGGGAACAGAACAATCAGCCCCAGCATTTT. Encoded protein: CASRVREQNNQPQHF. The chain recombines TRBV19 with TRBJ1-5, with D unresolved. CDR3 length: 15 amino acids. Trimming shortened V by 6 bases and J by 3 bases, and 15 bases separated the two germline ends. CDR1 and CDR2 (germline): LNHDA, SQIVND (reference sequence).

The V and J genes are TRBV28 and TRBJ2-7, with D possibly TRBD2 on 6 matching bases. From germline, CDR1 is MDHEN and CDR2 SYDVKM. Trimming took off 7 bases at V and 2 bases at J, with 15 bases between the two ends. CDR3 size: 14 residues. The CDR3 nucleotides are TGTGCCAGCATTGGATTAGCGGCTACCTACGAGCAGTACTTC. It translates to CASIGLAATYEQYF.

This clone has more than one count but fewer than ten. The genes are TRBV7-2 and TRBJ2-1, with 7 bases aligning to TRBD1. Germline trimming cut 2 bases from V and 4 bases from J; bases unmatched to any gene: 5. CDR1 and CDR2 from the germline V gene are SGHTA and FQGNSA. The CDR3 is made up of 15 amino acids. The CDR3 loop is CASSLSGGPYNEQFF. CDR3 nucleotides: TGTGCCAGCAGCTTATCAGGGGGTCCTTACAATGAGCAGTTCTTC.

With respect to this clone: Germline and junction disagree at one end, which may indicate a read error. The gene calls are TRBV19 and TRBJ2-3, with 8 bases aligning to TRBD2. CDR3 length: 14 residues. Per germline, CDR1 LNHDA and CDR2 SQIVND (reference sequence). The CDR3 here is CASTIPGGGDTQYF. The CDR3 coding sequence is TGTGCCAGTACTATACCGGGGGGGGGAGATACGCAGTATTTT.

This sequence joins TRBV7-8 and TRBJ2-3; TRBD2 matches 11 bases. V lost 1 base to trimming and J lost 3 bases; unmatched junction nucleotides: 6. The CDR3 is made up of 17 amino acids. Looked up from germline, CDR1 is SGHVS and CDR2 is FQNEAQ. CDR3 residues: CASSLGSGGAETDTQYF. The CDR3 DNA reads TGTGCCAGCAGCTTAGGTAGCGGGGGGGCAGAGACAGATACGCAGTATTTT.

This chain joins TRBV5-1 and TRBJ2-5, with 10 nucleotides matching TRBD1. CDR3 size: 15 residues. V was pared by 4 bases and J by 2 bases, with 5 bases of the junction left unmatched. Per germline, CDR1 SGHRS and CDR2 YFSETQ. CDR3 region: CASSSGQGGQETQYF. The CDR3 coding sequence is TGCGCCAGCAGCAGTGGACAGGGGGGACAAGAGACCCAGTACTTC.

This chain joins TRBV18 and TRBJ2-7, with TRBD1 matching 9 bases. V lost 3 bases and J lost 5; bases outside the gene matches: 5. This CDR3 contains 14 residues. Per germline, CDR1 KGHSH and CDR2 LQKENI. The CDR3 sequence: CASSPSGTGNEQYF. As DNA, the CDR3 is TGTGCCAGCTCACCTTCCGGGACAGGGAACGAGCAGTACTTC.

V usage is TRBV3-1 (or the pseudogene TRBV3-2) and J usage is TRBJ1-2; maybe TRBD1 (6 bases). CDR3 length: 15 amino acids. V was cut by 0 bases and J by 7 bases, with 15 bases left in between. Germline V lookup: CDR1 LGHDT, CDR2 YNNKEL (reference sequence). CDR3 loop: CASSQDTWKGGGYTF. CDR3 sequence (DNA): TGTGCCAGCAGCCAAGACACATGGAAAGGGGGTGGCTACACCTTC.

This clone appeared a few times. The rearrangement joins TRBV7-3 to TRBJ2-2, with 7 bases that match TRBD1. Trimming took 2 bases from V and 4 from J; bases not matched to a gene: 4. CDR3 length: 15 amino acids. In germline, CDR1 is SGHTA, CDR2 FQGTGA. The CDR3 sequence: CASSLRGGGTGELFF. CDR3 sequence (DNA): TGTGCCAGCAGCTTACGAGGGGGCGGCACCGGGGAGCTGTTTTTT.

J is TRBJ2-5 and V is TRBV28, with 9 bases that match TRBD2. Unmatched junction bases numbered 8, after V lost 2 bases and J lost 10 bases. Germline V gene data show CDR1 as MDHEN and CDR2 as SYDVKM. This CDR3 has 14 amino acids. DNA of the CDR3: TGTGCCAGCAGTTTAGGCGGGGGGGCTGAGGACCAGTACTTC. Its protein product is CASSLGGGAEDQYF.

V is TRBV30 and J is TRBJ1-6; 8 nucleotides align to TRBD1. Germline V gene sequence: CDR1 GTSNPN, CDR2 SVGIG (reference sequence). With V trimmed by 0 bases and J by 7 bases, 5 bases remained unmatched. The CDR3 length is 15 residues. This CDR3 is CAWSVGQGKNSPLHF. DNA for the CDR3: TGTGCCTGGAGTGTCGGACAGGGAAAAAATTCACCCCTCCACTTT. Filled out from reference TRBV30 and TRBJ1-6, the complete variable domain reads SQTIHQWPATLVQPVGSPLSLECTVEGTSNPNLYWYRQAAGRGLQLLFYSVGIGQISSEVPQNLSASRPQDRQFILSSKKLLLSDSGFYLCAWSVGQGKNSPLHFGNGTRLTVT.

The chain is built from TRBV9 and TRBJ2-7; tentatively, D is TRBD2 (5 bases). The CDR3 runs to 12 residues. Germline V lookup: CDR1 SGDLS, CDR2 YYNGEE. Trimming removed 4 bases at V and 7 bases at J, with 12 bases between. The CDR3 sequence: CASSLDGREQYF. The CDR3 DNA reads TGTGCCAGCAGCCTAGATGGGAGAGAGCAGTACTTC.

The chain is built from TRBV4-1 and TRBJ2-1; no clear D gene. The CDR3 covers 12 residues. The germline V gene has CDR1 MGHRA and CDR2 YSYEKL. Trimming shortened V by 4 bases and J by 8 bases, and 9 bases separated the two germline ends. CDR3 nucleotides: TGCGCCAGCAGCCCGGGTCTAGATGAGCAGTTCTTC. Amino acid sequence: CASSPGLDEQFF.

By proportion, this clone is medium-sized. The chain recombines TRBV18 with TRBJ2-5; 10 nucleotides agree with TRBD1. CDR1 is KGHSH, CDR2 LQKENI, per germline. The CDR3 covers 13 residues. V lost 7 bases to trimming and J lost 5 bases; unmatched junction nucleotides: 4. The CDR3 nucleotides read TGTGCCAGCTTCGCGGACAGGGGGGAGACCCAGTACTTC. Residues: CASFADRGETQYF.

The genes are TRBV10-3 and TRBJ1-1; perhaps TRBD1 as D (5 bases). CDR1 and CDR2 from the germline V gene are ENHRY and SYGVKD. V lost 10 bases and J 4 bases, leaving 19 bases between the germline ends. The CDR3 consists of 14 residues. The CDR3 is CATLDGGQSTEAFF. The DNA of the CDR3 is TGTGCCACCCTAGACGGGGGTCAATCCACTGAAGCTTTCTTT.

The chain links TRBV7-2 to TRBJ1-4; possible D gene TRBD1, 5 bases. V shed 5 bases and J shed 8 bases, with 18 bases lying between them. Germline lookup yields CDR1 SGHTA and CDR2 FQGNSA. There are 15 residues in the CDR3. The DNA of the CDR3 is TGTGCCAGCAGCCTAAGTGGGGCTCTTTGGGAAAAACTGTTTTTT. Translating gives CASSLSGALWEKLFF.